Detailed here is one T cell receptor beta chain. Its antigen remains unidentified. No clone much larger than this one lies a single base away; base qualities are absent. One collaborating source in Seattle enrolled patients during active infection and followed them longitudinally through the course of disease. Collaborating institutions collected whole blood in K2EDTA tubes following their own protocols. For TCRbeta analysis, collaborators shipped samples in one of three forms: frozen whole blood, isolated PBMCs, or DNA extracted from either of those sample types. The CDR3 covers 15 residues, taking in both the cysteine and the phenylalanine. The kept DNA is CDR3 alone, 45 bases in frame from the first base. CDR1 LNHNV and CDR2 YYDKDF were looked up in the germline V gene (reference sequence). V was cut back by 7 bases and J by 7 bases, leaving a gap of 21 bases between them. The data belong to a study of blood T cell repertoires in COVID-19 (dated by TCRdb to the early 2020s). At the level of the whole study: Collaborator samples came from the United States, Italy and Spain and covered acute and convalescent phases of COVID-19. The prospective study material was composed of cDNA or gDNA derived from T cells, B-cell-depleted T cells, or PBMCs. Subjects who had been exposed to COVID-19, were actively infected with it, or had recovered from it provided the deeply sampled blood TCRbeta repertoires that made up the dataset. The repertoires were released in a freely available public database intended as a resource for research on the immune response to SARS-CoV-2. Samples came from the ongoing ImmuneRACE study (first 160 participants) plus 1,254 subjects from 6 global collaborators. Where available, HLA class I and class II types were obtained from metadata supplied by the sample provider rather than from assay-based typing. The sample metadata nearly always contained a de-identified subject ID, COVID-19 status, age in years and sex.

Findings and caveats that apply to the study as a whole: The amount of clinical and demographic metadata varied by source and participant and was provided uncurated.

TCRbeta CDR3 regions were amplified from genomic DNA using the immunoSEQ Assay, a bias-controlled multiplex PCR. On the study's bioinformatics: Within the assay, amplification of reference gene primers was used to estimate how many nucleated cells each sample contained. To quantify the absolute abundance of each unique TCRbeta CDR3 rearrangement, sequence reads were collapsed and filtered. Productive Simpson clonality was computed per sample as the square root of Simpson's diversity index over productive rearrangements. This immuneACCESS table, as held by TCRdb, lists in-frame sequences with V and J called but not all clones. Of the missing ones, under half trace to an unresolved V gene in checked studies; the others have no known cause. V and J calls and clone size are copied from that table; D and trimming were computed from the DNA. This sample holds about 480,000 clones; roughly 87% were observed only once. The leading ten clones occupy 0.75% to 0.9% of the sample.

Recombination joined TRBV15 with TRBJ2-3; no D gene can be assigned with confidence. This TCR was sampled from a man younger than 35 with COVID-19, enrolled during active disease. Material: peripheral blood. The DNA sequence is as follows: TGTGCCACCACGCCCGCCCGCGGAGCTTTTAATACGCAGTATTTT. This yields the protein CATTPARGAFNTQYF. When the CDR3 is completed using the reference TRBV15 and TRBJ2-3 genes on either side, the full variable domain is DAMVIQNPRYQVTQFGKPVTLSCSQTLNHNVMYWYQQKSSQAPKLLFHYYDKDFNNEADTPDNFQSRRPNTSFCFLDIRSPGLGDTAMYLCATTPARGAFNTQYFGPGTRLTVL.